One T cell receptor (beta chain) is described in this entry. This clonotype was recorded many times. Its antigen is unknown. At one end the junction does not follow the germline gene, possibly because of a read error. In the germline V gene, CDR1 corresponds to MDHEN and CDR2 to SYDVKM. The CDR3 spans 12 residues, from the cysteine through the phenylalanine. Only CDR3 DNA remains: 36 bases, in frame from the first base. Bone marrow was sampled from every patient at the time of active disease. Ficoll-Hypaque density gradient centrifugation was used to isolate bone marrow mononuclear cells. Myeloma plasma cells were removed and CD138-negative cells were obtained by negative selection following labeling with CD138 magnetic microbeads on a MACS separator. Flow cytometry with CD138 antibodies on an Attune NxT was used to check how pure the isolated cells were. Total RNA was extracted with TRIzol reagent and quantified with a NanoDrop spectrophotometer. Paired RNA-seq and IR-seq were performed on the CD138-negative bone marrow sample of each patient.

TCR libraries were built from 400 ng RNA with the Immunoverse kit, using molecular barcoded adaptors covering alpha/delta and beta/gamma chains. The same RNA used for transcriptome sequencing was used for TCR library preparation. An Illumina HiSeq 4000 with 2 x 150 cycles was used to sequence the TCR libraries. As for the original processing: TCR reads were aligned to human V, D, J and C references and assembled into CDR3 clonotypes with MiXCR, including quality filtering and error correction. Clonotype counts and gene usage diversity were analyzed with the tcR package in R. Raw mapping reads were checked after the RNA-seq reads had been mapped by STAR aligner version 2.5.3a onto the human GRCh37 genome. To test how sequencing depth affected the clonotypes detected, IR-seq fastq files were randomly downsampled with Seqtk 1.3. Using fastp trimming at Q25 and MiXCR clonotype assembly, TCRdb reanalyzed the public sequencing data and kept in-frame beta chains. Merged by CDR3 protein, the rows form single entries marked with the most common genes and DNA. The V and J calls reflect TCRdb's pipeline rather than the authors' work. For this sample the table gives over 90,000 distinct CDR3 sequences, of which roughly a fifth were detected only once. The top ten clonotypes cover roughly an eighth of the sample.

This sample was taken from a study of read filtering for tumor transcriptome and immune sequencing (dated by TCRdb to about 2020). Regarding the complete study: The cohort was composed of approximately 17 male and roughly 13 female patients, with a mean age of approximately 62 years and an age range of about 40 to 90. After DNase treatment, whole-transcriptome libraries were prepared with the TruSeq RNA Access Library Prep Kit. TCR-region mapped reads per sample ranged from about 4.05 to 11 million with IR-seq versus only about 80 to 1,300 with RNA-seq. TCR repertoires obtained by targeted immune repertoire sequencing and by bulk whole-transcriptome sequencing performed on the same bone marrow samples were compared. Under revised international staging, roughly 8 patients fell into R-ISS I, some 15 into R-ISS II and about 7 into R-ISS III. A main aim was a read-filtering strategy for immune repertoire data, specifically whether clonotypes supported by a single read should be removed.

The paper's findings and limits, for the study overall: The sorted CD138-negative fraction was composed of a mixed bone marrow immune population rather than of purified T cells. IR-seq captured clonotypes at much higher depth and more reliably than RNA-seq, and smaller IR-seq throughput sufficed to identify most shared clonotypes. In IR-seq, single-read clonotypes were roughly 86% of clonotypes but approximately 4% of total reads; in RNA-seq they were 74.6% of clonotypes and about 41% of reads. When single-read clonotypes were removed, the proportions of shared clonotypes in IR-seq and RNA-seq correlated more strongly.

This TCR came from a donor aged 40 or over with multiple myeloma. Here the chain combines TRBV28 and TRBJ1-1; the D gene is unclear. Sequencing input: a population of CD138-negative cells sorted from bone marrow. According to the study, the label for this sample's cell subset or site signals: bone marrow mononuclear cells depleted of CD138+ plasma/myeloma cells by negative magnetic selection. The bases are TGTGCCAGCAGCTTATATGTCACTGAAGCTTTCTTT. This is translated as CASSLYVTEAFF.